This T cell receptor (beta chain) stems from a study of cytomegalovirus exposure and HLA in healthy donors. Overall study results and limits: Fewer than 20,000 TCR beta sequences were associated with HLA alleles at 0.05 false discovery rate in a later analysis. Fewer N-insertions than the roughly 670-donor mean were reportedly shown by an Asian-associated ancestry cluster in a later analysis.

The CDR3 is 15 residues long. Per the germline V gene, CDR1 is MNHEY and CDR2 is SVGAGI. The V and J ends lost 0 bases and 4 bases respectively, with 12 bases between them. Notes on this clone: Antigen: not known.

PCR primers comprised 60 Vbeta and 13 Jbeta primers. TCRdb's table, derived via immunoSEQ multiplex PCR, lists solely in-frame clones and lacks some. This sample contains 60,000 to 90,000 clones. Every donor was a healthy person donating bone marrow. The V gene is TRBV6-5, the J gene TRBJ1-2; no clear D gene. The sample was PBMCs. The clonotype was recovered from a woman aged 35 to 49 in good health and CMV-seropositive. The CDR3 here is CASSYSEGRPYGYTF. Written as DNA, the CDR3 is TGTGCCAGCAGTTACTCGGAAGGGAGGCCCTATGGCTACACCTTC.